Given below is one T cell receptor (beta chain) in context. This sample is drawn from a study of blood T cell repertoires in COVID-19. Germline V gene lookup returns CDR1 KGHSH and CDR2 LQKENI. There are 16 residues in the CDR3. Trimming at V came to 3 bases and at J to 4 bases, leaving 7 bases not matched to a gene. Authors' methods: Amplified reference gene primers provided the basis for estimating nucleated cell counts. The repertoire was sequenced with immunoSEQ multiplex PCR; TCRdb's copy has only in-frame clones and lacks some. That table supplies the V and J calls and clone size; D and trimming were determined from the DNA. The sample consists of around 140,000 clones, 87% of them appearing once.

Sequences were obtained from peripheral blood. The rearrangement joins TRBV18 to TRBJ2-2; 8 nucleotides agree with TRBD1. This receptor was obtained from a man aged 45-65 years who had recovered from COVID-19. CDR3 residues: CASSPPGQVLTGELFF. The CDR3, as DNA: TGTGCCAGCTCACCCCCGGGACAGGTACTCACCGGGGAGCTGTTTTTT.